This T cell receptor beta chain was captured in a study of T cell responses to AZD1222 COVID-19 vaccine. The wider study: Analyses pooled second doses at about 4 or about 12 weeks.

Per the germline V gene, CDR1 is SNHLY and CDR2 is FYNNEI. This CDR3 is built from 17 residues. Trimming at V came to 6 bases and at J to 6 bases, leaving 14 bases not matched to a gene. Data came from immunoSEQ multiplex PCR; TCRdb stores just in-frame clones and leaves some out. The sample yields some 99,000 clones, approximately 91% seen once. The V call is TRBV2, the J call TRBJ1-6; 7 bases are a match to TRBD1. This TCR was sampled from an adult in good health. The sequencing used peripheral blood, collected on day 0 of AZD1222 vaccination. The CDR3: CASRFTGARRINSPLHF. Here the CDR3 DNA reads TGTGCCAGCAGGTTTACAGGGGCCCGGCGAATTAATTCACCCCTCCACTTT.